These 31 T cell receptor beta chains were sequenced from one sample in a study of T-cell reconstitution after alpha-beta-depleted transplantation in children. TCRbeta library preparation incorporated unique molecular identifiers. Using its own MiXCR run on the PCR reads, TCRdb lists one record per CDR3 protein. The sample records 200,000 or so distinct CDR3 sequences, 5.5% to 7% being singletons. The material sequenced was PBMCs, taken before TCRalphabeta/CD19-depleted stem cell transplant. These receptors all stem from a girl under three years old with combined immunodeficiency, due to receive a stem cell transplant.

This clonotype was counted a few times. This chain uses TRBV29-1 with TRBJ2-5; no definite D call. Germline CDR1 SQVTM, CDR2 ANQGSEA. With 0 bases removed from V and 3 bases from J, the gap between germline ends came to 5 bases. The CDR3 covers 12 residues. The CDR3 here is CSVEDTEETQYF. CDR3 in DNA: TGCAGCGTTGAAGATACGGAAGAGACCCAGTACTTC.

This clonotype was found many times. V gene TRBV10-3 combines with J gene TRBJ1-1, with 7 bases matching TRBD1. CDR3 length equals 15 residues. The germline V gene has CDR1 ENHRY and CDR2 SYGVKD. The V and J ends lost 4 bases and 4 bases, in that order; junction bases with no gene match: 9. The CDR3 spells CAISVSGTEVTEAFF. Here the CDR3 DNA reads TGTGCCATCAGTGTGTCCGGGACAGAAGTCACTGAAGCTTTCTTT.

The V and J genes are TRBV29-1 and TRBJ1-2, with D hard to call. The CDR3 loop spans 16 amino acids. The V end was cut by 6 bases, the J end by 0 bases, with 20 bases between. Per the germline V gene, CDR1 is SQVTM and CDR2 is ANQGSEA. The CDR3 region is CSVVLTAAIANYGYTF. The CDR3 bases are TGCAGCGTCGTACTGACCGCAGCGATAGCTAACTATGGCTACACCTTC.

This clonotype was recorded at least ten times. The J gene is TRBJ2-1, the V gene TRBV9; TRBD2 agrees at 12 bases. The CDR3 covers 16 residues. The trim removed 2 bases at V and 8 bases at J, leaving 8 bases unmatched. Germline values: CDR1 SGDLS, CDR2 YYNGEE. The CDR3 nucleotides are TGTGCCAGCAGCGTCCATCTAGCGGGAGGGCCTGATGAGCAGTTCTTC. Residues: CASSVHLAGGPDEQFF.

With respect to this clonotype: A much larger clone sits a single nucleotide away, making a read error possible. Without the conserved terminal phenylalanine or tryptophan, this CDR3 likely stems from a read error. This chain links TRBV5-5 with TRBJ1-5, with a possible D match to TRBD1 (5 bases). Per the germline V gene, CDR1 is SGHKS and CDR2 is YYEKEE (reference sequence). V was pared by 2 bases and J by 7 bases, with 13 bases between. The CDR3 totals 14 residues. CDR3 sequence: CASSFYQGPQPQHY. CDR3 coding DNA: TGTGCCAGCAGCTTTTATCAGGGTCCGCAGCCCCAGCATTAT.

Note on this clonotype: Being one base from a much bigger clone, this may be a read error. V usage is TRBV29-1 and J usage is TRBJ1-1, with D perhaps TRBD1 (6 bases). Per the germline V gene, CDR1 is SQVTM and CDR2 is ANQGSEA. CDR3 length: 13 residues. CDR3: CSVNRAMNTGAFF. The DNA for the CDR3 is TGCAGCGTCAACAGGGCCATGAACACTGGAGCTTTCTTT.

This clonotype was observed at least ten times. J is TRBJ1-1 and V is TRBV7-9; maybe TRBD1 (5 bases). CDR1 SEHNR and CDR2 FQNEAQ come from the germline V gene (reference sequence). The CDR3 covers 12 residues. V lost 1 base, J lost 8 bases, and 8 bases lay in between. The CDR3 sequence: CASSLEGWEAFF. CDR3 nucleotide sequence: TGTGCCAGCAGCTTAGAGGGGTGGGAAGCTTTCTTT.

Turning to this clonotype: A much larger clone differs by one base, so this may be a read error. Since the CDR3 does not end with the conserved phenylalanine or tryptophan, this likely comes from a read error. The chain's CDR3 is CSVEEENSYEQYY. The CDR3 bases are TGCAGCGTTGAAGAAGAGAACAGCTACGAGCAGTACTAC. The V call is TRBV29-1, the J call TRBJ2-7; D unresolved. Deletions cut 0 bases from V and 3 bases from J, with 9 bases between. The CDR3 runs to 13 residues. Per germline, CDR1 SQVTM and CDR2 ANQGSEA.

This chain connects TRBV4-3 to TRBJ1-1; perhaps TRBD1 as D (6 bases). The germline V and J ends were trimmed by 0 bases and 7 bases, with 18 bases remaining between them. The CDR3 runs to 16 residues. Germline assignment: CDR1 LGHNA and CDR2 YSLEER. CDR3 loop: CASSQDTTGFEFEAFF. CDR3 nucleotides: TGCGCCAGCAGCCAAGATACGACAGGTTTTGAGTTTGAAGCTTTCTTT.

CDR3 in amino acids: CASSVGGTVPYEQYF. As DNA, the CDR3 is TGTGCCAGCAGCGTAGGAGGGACAGTTCCCTACGAGCAGTACTTC. The J gene is TRBJ2-7, the V gene TRBV9; 7 bases line up with TRBD1. The CDR3 runs 15 residues. V dropped 0 bases and J dropped 2; count of bases not matched to a gene: 5. Germline V gives CDR1 SGDLS, CDR2 YYNGEE.

This clonotype was picked up many times. The gene calls are TRBV5-1 and TRBJ1-1; no definite D call. Germline CDR1 SGHRS, CDR2 YFSETQ. V was shortened by 0 bases and J by 1 base, with 7 bases between the two germline ends. This CDR3 has 14 amino acids. DNA of the CDR3: TGCGCCAGCAGCTTGGAGAGGAAGAACACTGAAGCTTTCTTT. Its translation: CASSLERKNTEAFF.

There are a few counts of this clonotype. V usage is TRBV12-3 or TRBV12-4 and J usage is TRBJ1-5; 9 nucleotides line up with TRBD1. Losses at the gene ends were 1 base for V and 6 bases for J; bases not matched to a gene: 16. This CDR3 is built from 19 residues. CDR3 sequence reads: CASSLGLGAQGARIQPQHF. The CDR3 DNA is TGTGCCAGCAGTTTAGGGCTGGGGGCACAGGGGGCTAGGATTCAGCCCCAGCATTTT.

This rearrangement joins TRBV29-1 to TRBJ1-2; no clear D gene. Germline CDR1 SQVTM, CDR2 ANQGSEA. Trimming left V 3 bases short and J 8 bases short, with 16 bases between. This CDR3 contains 13 residues. The CDR3 bases are TGCAGCGTTGACTGCAGGATCCTCTGGGGCTACACCTTC. This gives the protein CSVDCRILWGYTF.

This clonotype was observed at least ten times. The gene calls are TRBV29-1 and TRBJ1-4; D perhaps matches TRBD1 (5 bases). The CDR3 spans 15 residues. CDR1 and CDR2 (germline): SQVTM, ANQGSEA. The V gene lost 0 bases and the J gene lost 5 bases, with 13 bases spanning the gap. The CDR3 spells CSVEDGAEPNEKLFF. DNA of the CDR3: TGCAGCGTTGAAGATGGGGCAGAGCCGAATGAAAAACTGTTTTTT.

This clonotype was counted many times. The V gene is TRBV15, the J gene TRBJ2-1, with D unresolved. Trimming took off 1 base at V and 3 bases at J, with 13 bases between the two ends. Germline V gene sequence: CDR1 LNHNV, CDR2 YYDKDF (reference sequence). The CDR3 is made up of 16 amino acids. In DNA form, the CDR3 reads TGTGCCACCAGCAGAGGGTCGGACCGACACTACAATGAGCAGTTCTTC. Its protein product is CATSRGSDRHYNEQFF.

Many counts were recorded for this clonotype. The J gene is TRBJ2-7, the V gene TRBV6-5; 8 bases align to TRBD1. The germline V gene encodes CDR1 MNHEY and CDR2 SVGAGI. CDR3 length: 15 amino acids. V dropped 2 bases and J dropped 4; count of bases not matched to a gene: 7. CDR3 sequence reads: CASSYGQGGGYEQYF. The CDR3 nucleotides read TGTGCCAGCAGTTACGGACAGGGAGGAGGATACGAGCAGTACTTC.

This clonotype appeared a few times. CDR3 loop: CASSLSPGANEQYF. As DNA, the CDR3 is TGTGCCAGCAGTTTATCGCCGGGAGCTAACGAGCAGTACTTC. The chain links TRBV12-3 or TRBV12-4 to TRBJ2-7, with D possibly being TRBD2 (6 bases). The V end was cut by 2 bases, the J end by 5 bases, with 13 bases between. This CDR3 has 14 residues.

Ten or more counts support this clonotype. The rearrangement uses TRBV7-6 and TRBJ2-2; no firm D call. Germline loops: CDR1 SGHVS, CDR2 FNYEAQ. The CDR3 consists of 14 residues. The ends were cut back, 1 base at V and 5 bases at J, with 8 bases in the middle. The CDR3 bases are TGTGCCAGCAGCTTAGTAGGAGAAACCGGGGAGCTGTTTTTT. This encodes CASSLVGETGELFF.

There are many counts of this clonotype. V is TRBV28 and J is TRBJ2-2; TRBD2 matches 9 bases. CDR3 length equals 18 residues. J was trimmed by 4 bases and V by 8 bases; bases with no gene match: 17. Germline V gene data show CDR1 as MDHEN and CDR2 as SYDVKM. The CDR3 DNA follows: TGTGCCAGCGGCCTCGGGTTAGCGGGAGTTTCGGTCACCGGGGAGCTGTTTTTT. Residues: CASGLGLAGVSVTGELFF.

This clonotype was seen ten or more times. This chain uses TRBV7-7 with TRBJ2-7; TRBD1 is a possible D gene (6 bases). Germline loops: CDR1 SSHAT, CDR2 FNYEAQ (reference sequence). This CDR3 contains 15 residues. V lost 3 bases to trimming and J lost 5 bases, with 17 bases between them. CDR3 sequence (DNA): TGTGCCAGCAGCTTGGAGCCAGGGGTGGAAAACGAGCAGTACTTC. Translated: CASSLEPGVENEQYF.

This clonotype was detected many times. This chain connects TRBV28 to TRBJ2-1; TRBD1 is a possible D gene (6 bases). The CDR3 contains 14 residues. CDR1 and CDR2 (germline): MDHEN, SYDVKM. Deletions cut 3 bases from V and 8 bases from J, with 14 bases between. The DNA of the CDR3 is TGTGCCAGCAGTTTCATCGGCAGGGGATATGAGCAGTTCTTC. This sequence encodes CASSFIGRGYEQFF.

This clonotype showed up many times. In DNA form, the CDR3 reads TGTGCCAGCAGCGTAGAGGGTAGGGGGGCCTACAATGAGCAGTTCTTC. Translated: CASSVEGRGAYNEQFF. The J gene is TRBJ2-1, the V gene TRBV9; possibly TRBD1 or TRBD2 for D (6 bases each). Per the germline V gene, CDR1 is SGDLS and CDR2 is YYNGEE. Trimming pared 0 bases from V and 2 bases from J, leaving 12 bases between. This CDR3 region has 16 residues.

This clonotype was found many times. The V and J genes are TRBV12-3 or TRBV12-4 and TRBJ2-1; weak D call: TRBD2 (5 bases). There are 15 residues in the CDR3. V was trimmed by 7 bases and J by 4 bases, leaving 17 bases between them. The CDR3 DNA follows: TGTGCCAGCACCCCTGGGAGTCACCTATACAATGAGCAGTTCTTC. Translating gives CASTPGSHLYNEQFF.

There are many counts of this clonotype. The V gene is TRBV7-8, the J gene TRBJ2-6; 7 bases agree with TRBD1. Germline V lookup: CDR1 SGHVS, CDR2 FQNEAQ. This CDR3 is 16 amino acids long. Trimming took 1 base from V and 10 from J; bases not matched to a gene: 10. The CDR3 coding sequence is TGTGCCAGCAGCTTAGGATCAGGACAGGAATTTAACGTCCTGACTTTC. Its translation: CASSLGSGQEFNVLTF.

This clonotype was observed a single time. The chain links TRBV7-6 to TRBJ2-1; 7 nucleotides align to TRBD2. CDR1 SGHVS and CDR2 FNYEAQ come from the germline V gene. V shed 5 bases, J shed 7 bases, and the junction held 11 bases outside the gene matches. This CDR3 region has 15 residues. The CDR3 nucleotides read TGTGCCAGCAGCGAGGGGCGGGGGTTAGGAAATGAGCAGTTCTTC. Its protein is CASSEGRGLGNEQFF.

This clonotype was counted many times. This rearrangement joins TRBV6-2 or TRBV6-3 to TRBJ2-1; 9 nucleotides line up with TRBD1. This CDR3 has 18 amino acids. The germline V gene has CDR1 MNHEY and CDR2 SVGEGT. V was pared by 6 bases and J by 4 bases, with 16 bases of the junction left unmatched. The CDR3 DNA is TGTGCCAGCAGCCACTACCCCTCCGACAGGGGGATGTACAATGAGCAGTTCTTC. Its protein product is CASSHYPSDRGMYNEQFF.

In its sample, this clonotype was seen many times. V gene TRBV12-3 or TRBV12-4 combines with J gene TRBJ2-5, with 10 bases that match TRBD1. V was clipped by 5 bases and J by 5 bases; unmatched bases: 8. The CDR3 sequence is 15 residues long. CDR3 protein: CASSPRDRGRETQYF. CDR3 nucleotides: TGTGCCAGCAGTCCCCGAGACAGGGGGCGGGAGACCCAGTACTTC.

To note about this clonotype: A much larger clone differs from this one at a single base, so this may be a read error. Lacking the conserved final phenylalanine or tryptophan, this CDR3 likely reflects a read error. The chain is built from TRBV28 and TRBJ2-7, with TRBD2 identical over 13 bases. The CDR3 runs 18 residues. Per germline, CDR1 MDHEN and CDR2 SYDVKM. Trimming removed 3 bases from V and 6 bases from J; junction bases left unmatched: 14. CDR3 DNA sequence: TGTGCCAGCAGTTTCCCAGGACTAGCGGGAGATCCGGCTTTCGAGCAGTACCTC. Its protein is CASSFPGLAGDPAFEQYL.

This clonotype has a count of ten or more. The rearrangement links TRBV7-9 to TRBJ2-4, with a weak D call TRBD1 (6 bases). Germline V gene lookup returns CDR1 SEHNR and CDR2 FQNEAQ (reference sequence). The germline V and J ends were trimmed by 1 base and 6 bases, with 7 bases remaining between them. This CDR3 contains 13 residues. CDR3 protein: CASSLVRGNIQYF. For the CDR3, the DNA is TGTGCCAGCAGCTTAGTCAGGGGAAACATTCAGTACTTC.

The table lists this clonotype with many counts. The chain is built from TRBV4-1 and TRBJ2-7; 11 bases agree with TRBD1. CDR3 size: 15 residues. CDR1 and CDR2 (germline): MGHRA, YSYEKL. V lost 6 bases to trimming and J lost 5 bases; unmatched junction nucleotides: 9. For the CDR3, the DNA is TGCGCCAGCAGGCGAGATGGACAGGGGGCTGACGAGCAGTACTTC. Amino acid sequence: CASRRDGQGADEQYF.

This clonotype was detected a few times. The chain employs TRBV6-5 and TRBJ2-7; 9 positions match TRBD1. CDR1 is MNHEY, CDR2 SVGAGI, per germline. The CDR3 runs 17 residues. V lost 4 bases and J lost 0; bases outside the gene matches: 10. The CDR3 DNA is TGTGCCAGCAGTTTAACAGGGGGCGGCCTCCTCTCCTACGAGCAGTACTTC. It translates to CASSLTGGGLLSYEQYF.